What follows describes a single T cell receptor (beta chain). Its specificity is unknown. The data belong to a study of graft-versus-host responses after intestinal transplantation. Method: immunoSEQ multiplex PCR; TCRdb's copy keeps in-frame clones and lacks some. The sample has around 90,000 clones; approximately 94% are singletons. This CDR3 is built from 14 residues. From germline, CDR1 is SGHNT and CDR2 YYREEE (reference sequence). Trimming shortened V by 6 bases and J by 0 bases, and 9 bases separated the two germline ends. V and J are TRBV5-4 and TRBJ2-2; weak D call: TRBD2 (6 bases). The TCR originated in a human donor who was the organ donor for an intestinal transplant. The material sequenced was unstimulated CD4+ T cells sorted from spleen or lymph node cells, taken before transplant. DNA of the CDR3: TGTGCCAGCAAGGAGGGGCCGAACACCGGGGAGCTGTTTTTT. It specifies CASKEGPNTGELFF.